The rows below give T cell receptor beta chains drawn from one sample of a study of control samples from healthy donors and cancer patients. Method: immunoSEQ multiplex PCR; TCRdb's copy keeps in-frame clones and lacks some. The sample lists 78,000 or so clones, more than 75% occurring once. Sample: blood. The receptors here all came from a middle-aged man in good health. The CDR3 runs from the conserved cysteine through the conserved F or W. D genes are given only for firm matches. The size field is filled for only some rows; it gives once, few, many or a size class.

>TRBV19|-|TRBJ2-1|-
CASSRGSVSSYNEQFF
TGTGCCAGTAGTAGGGGGAGCGTGAGCTCCTACAATGAGCAGTTCTTC
>TRBV11-2|-|TRBJ2-1|-
CASSRDQDNEQFF
TGTGCCAGCTCCCGGGACCAAGACAATGAGCAGTTCTTC
>TRBV2|-|TRBJ1-5|-
CASRERQATYSNQPQHF
TGTGCCAGCCGAGAGAGACAGGCCACGTATAGCAATCAGCCCCAGCATTTT
>TRBV11-2|TRBD2|TRBJ2-1|-
CASSTGLAGGGSSYNEQFF
TGTGCCAGCAGCACTGGACTAGCGGGAGGTGGGAGCTCCTACAATGAGCAGTTCTTC
>TRBV5-1|TRBD2|TRBJ2-6|-
CASSLEGLAGGVSGANVLTF
TGCGCCAGCAGCTTAGAGGGACTAGCGGGAGGTGTCTCTGGGGCCAACGTCCTGACTTTC
>TRBV9|-|TRBJ2-3|-
CASSWGGATDTQYF
TGTGCCAGCAGCTGGGGGGGGGCCACAGATACGCAGTATTTT
>TRBV2|-|TRBJ2-3|-
CASSRMSDTQYF
TGTGCCAGCAGCCGGATGTCAGATACGCAGTATTTT
>TRBV4-2|TRBD2|TRBJ2-7|-
CASSQDRGRASYEQYF
TGTGCCAGCAGCCAAGATCGGGGGAGGGCCTCCTACGAGCAGTACTTC
>TRBV4-2|-|TRBJ2-2|-
CASSQQGGVSTGELFF
TGTGCCAGCAGCCAACAAGGGGGAGTGAGCACCGGGGAGCTGTTTTTT
>TRBV11-3|-|TRBJ1-2|-
CASSLYWGRANYGYTF
TGTGCCAGCAGCTTATATTGGGGCAGAGCTAACTATGGCTACACCTTC
>TRBV6-5|TRBD1|TRBJ2-7|-
CASSYPRTGGAYEQYF
TGTGCCAGCAGTTACCCCCGGACAGGGGGCGCCTACGAGCAGTACTTC
>TRBV19|TRBD2|TRBJ2-7|-
CASSISRLADHYEQYF
TGTGCCAGTAGTATATCCCGACTAGCGGACCACTACGAGCAGTACTTC
>TRBV2|TRBD2|TRBJ2-7|-
CASSGGRTYEQYF
TGTGCCAGCAGTGGCGGGAGAACCTACGAGCAGTACTTC
>TRBV24-1|TRBD1|TRBJ2-2|few
CATSDGTGGLGGELFF
TGTGCCACCAGTGACGGGACAGGGGGTTTGGGCGGGGAGCTGTTTTTT
>TRBV4-3|TRBD2|TRBJ2-2|-
CASSHEGLAGGRATGELFF
TGCGCCAGCAGCCATGAAGGACTAGCGGGAGGGAGAGCCACCGGGGAGCTGTTTTTT
>TRBV27|TRBD2|TRBJ2-1|few
CASSLTSGRYNEQFF
TGTGCCAGCAGTTTAACTAGCGGGAGATACAATGAGCAGTTCTTC
>TRBV19|-|TRBJ2-7|-
CASSTRTAYEQYF
TGTGCCAGTAGTACAAGGACGGCGTACGAGCAGTACTTC
>TRBV6-5|-|TRBJ1-1|-
CASSPLRNTEAFF
TGTGCCAGCAGCCCGCTTAGGAACACTGAAGCTTTCTTT
>TRBV7-7|-|TRBJ2-2|-
CASSLQGRTGELFF
TGTGCCAGCAGCCTTCAGGGTAGGACCGGGGAGCTGTTTTTT
>TRBV27|TRBD2|TRBJ2-3|few
CASSWASGRSTDTQYF
TGTGCCAGCAGTTGGGCTAGCGGGCGGAGCACAGATACGCAGTATTTT
>TRBV12-3/TRBV12-4|-|TRBJ2-7|-
CASSSLSYEQYF
TGTGCCAGCAGTTCCCTCTCCTACGAGCAGTACTTC
>TRBV12-3/TRBV12-4|-|TRBJ2-7|-
CASSLKQEVEQYF
TGTGCCAGCAGCCTAAAACAGGAGGTCGAGCAGTACTTC
>TRBV2|-|TRBJ2-1|few
CASSETAVNEQFF
TGTGCCAGCAGTGAGACAGCTGTTAATGAGCAGTTCTTC
>TRBV18|TRBD1|TRBJ1-4|-
CASSLFRDSVLATNEKLFF
TGTGCCAGCTCACTTTTCCGGGACAGCGTACTCGCAACTAATGAAAAACTGTTTTTT
>TRBV6-6|TRBD1|TRBJ1-2|-
CASSPAGRGQGVDGYTF
TGTGCCAGCAGTCCCGCGGGCAGGGGGCAGGGAGTGGATGGCTACACCTTC
>TRBV5-1|-|TRBJ2-7|-
CASSRSYEQYF
TGCGCCAGCAGCCGGTCCTACGAGCAGTACTTC
>TRBV15|-|TRBJ1-5|-
CATSQQLSNQPQHF
TGTGCCACCAGTCAGCAGCTTAGCAATCAGCCCCAGCATTTT
>TRBV28|-|TRBJ1-2|-
CASSLETLPHGYTF
TGTGCCAGCAGTTTGGAGACCCTCCCCCATGGCTACACCTTC
>TRBV2|TRBD2|TRBJ2-1|-
CASWLAGQPTASYNEQFF
TGTGCCAGCTGGCTAGCGGGCCAACCCACTGCCTCCTACAATGAGCAGTTCTTC
>TRBV11-1|-|TRBJ2-5|-
CASSLFGETQYF
TGTGCCAGCAGCCTCTTCGGGGAGACCCAGTACTTC
>TRBV6-6|-|TRBJ1-1|-
CASSSTGNPEAFF
TGTGCCAGCAGTTCGACAGGAAATCCTGAAGCTTTCTTT
>TRBV27|-|TRBJ1-6|-
CASTSPNLGYNSPLHF
TGTGCCAGCACCTCCCCGAATCTGGGTTATAATTCACCCCTCCACTTT
>TRBV18|TRBD1|TRBJ2-1|-
CASSPGAGGSDEQFF
TGTGCCAGCTCACCAGGTGCAGGGGGTAGCGATGAGCAGTTCTTC
>TRBV5-6|-|TRBJ2-7|-
CASSWRGPFDSYEQYF
TGTGCCAGCAGCTGGCGGGGTCCATTTGACTCCTACGAGCAGTACTTC